This T cell receptor (beta chain) was observed in a study of post-analysis software for immune sequencing data. Study-wide context: Relapsing-remitting, secondary progressive and progressive-relapsing forms of multiple sclerosis all featured among disease courses. Whole-study results and caveats: Controls significantly exceeded multiple sclerosis patients in normalized Chao1 diversity. Batch-matched samples strongly co-clustered by F measure.

Unique molecular identifiers tagged the TCR beta cDNA libraries. TCRdb fed the PCR reads into MiXCR, producing one record per CDR3 protein. The data contain around 180,000 distinct CDR3 sequences, 30% of them singletons. Details on this clonotype: Its target is not known.

This TCR was sampled from a girl aged 10 to 17 with multiple sclerosis. The sequenced material came from blood.

The CDR3 loop reads CASSSLAGGRRETQYF. The CDR3 nucleotides are TGTGCCAGCAGCTCCCTAGCGGGAGGCAGAAGAGAGACCCAGTACTTC. The chain links TRBV21-1 to TRBJ2-5; TRBD2, the table's D call, was not compared with the DNA. TRBV21-1 is a listed pseudogene. This CDR3 has 16 amino acids.